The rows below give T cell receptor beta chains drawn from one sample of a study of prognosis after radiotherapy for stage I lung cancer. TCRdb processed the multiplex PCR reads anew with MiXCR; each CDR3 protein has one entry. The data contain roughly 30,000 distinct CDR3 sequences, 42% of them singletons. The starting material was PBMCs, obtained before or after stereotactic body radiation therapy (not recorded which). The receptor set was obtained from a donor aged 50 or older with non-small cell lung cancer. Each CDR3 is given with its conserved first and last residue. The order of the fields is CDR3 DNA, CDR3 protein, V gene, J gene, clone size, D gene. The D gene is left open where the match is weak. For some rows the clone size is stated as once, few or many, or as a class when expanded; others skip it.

TGTGCCAGCAGCCCAGGACTAGGCCCAGATACGCAGTATTTT	CASSPGLGPDTQYF	TRBV7-3	TRBJ2-3	many	TRBD2
TGTTCCAGCAGTGACCACCAGAGCGGGCGGTCGACTGGCTACACCTTC	CSSSDHQSGRSTGYTF	TRBV6-2/TRBV6-3	TRBJ1-2	.	.
TGCAGCGTTGATAGCCTAGCGGCAGATACGCAGTATTTT	CSVDSLAADTQYF	TRBV29-1	TRBJ2-3	many	TRBD2
TGCGCCAGCAGCGCAACGACAGGGGGGAAAAACGAGCAGTACTTC	CASSATTGGKNEQYF	TRBV5-1	TRBJ2-7	many	TRBD1
TGTGCCAGCAGCATGGAACGGGACTGGGGCAATGAGCAGCTCTTC	CASSMERDWGNEQLF	TRBV2	TRBJ2-1	.	.
TGTGCCAGCAGCCTGACACTAGATAGCCAGCAGTTCTTC	CASSLTLDSQQFF	TRBV3-1	TRBJ2-1	once	.
TGTGCCAGCAGCTTAAGGGGACAGAACACTGAAGCTTTCTTT	CASSLRGQNTEAFF	TRBV7-3	TRBJ1-1	many	.
TGTGCCAGTAAGTCCGGGACCACCAATTCACCCCTCCACTTT	CASKSGTTNSPLHF	TRBV19	TRBJ1-6	once	.
TGTGCCAGCAGGCGAACAGGCACCGGGGAGCTGTTTTTT	CASRRTGTGELFF	TRBV12-3/TRBV12-4	TRBJ2-2	medium-sized	.
TGCAGTGCCGGGGGACTTCCTAGCACAGATACGCAGTATTTT	CSAGGLPSTDTQYF	TRBV20-1	TRBJ2-3	.	.
TGTGCCAGCAGTTACGGGACAGAAAACACCTGGGATCTGTTTTTT	CASSYGTENTWDLFF	TRBV6-2/TRBV6-3	TRBJ2-2	.	TRBD1
TGTGCCAGCAGCAGACCGGGACTAGCGTGGGAGCAGTACTTC	CASSRPGLAWEQYF	TRBV7-9	TRBJ2-7	many	TRBD2
TGTGCCTGGTCCACATTCGGGACTAGTGCGGGGGGTGAGCAGTTCTTC	CAWSTFGTSAGGEQFF	TRBV30	TRBJ2-1	many	TRBD2
TGTGCCAGCACCACCGAGGGGGGAATGCCCTACGAGCAGTACTTC	CASTTEGGMPYEQYF	TRBV2	TRBJ2-7	many	.
TGTGCCAGCAGTTTAGGGATATCGAGCGGGAGGGACTACAATGAGCAGTTCTTC	CASSLGISSGRDYNEQFF	TRBV28	TRBJ2-1	.	TRBD2
TGTGCCAGCAGCCAACTCATCTCTCGGGGGGAGCTGTTTTTT	CASSQLISRGELFF	TRBV7-8	TRBJ2-2	.	.
TGTGCCAGTAATACGGGACTAGCGGGGCCAAATGAGCAGTTCTTC	CASNTGLAGPNEQFF	TRBV19	TRBJ2-1	many	TRBD2
TGCGCCAGCAGCTTGGCGTCAGGGGGCTCTGGGAACATCATATATTTT	CASSLASGGSGNIIYF	TRBV5-1	TRBJ1-3	few	TRBD1
TGCGCCAGCAGCGTTGGTGGTAGCGGAAAAGAGACCCAGTACTTC	CASSVGGSGKETQYF	TRBV5-1	TRBJ2-5	.	.
TGTGCCAGCAGTTTAGCGGGAACTCTCGGGGAGCTGTTTTTT	CASSLAGTLGELFF	TRBV12-3/TRBV12-4	TRBJ2-2	.	.
TGTGCCAGTTCTAGCGGGAGCACAGATACGCAGTATTTT	CASSSGSTDTQYF	TRBV5-1	TRBJ2-3	medium-sized	TRBD2
TGTGCCAGCAACGAACCAAGGGGAGGGACTAGCGGGAGAAGGGCCTACGAGCAGTACTTC	CASNEPRGGTSGRRAYEQYF	TRBV28	TRBJ2-7	few	TRBD2
TGCGCCAGCTCCCCTACAGGGGAGGAGCAGTTCTTC	CASSPTGEEQFF	TRBV5-1	TRBJ2-1	many	TRBD1
TGTGCCAGCAAAGAGACCGGGACAGCGAGCTCCTACGAGCAGTACTTC	CASKETGTASSYEQYF	TRBV6-2/TRBV6-3	TRBJ2-7	medium-sized	TRBD1
TGTGCCAGCAGCCTCCCAGATAGCACAGATACGCAGTATTTT	CASSLPDSTDTQYF	TRBV6-1	TRBJ2-3	many	.
TGTGCCAGCATTTACTTGCCAGCTTACGATCAGTACTTC	CASIYLPAYDQYF	TRBV6-9	TRBJ2-7	.	.
TGTGCCAGCAGCTTATCCCCATGCGACACCATATATTTT	CASSLSPCDTIYF	TRBV7-9	TRBJ1-3	once	.
TGTGCCAGCAGCTTGGACGGGGGGCGGTACAATGAGCAGTTCTTC	CASSLDGGRYNEQFF	TRBV5-5	TRBJ2-1	many	.
TGCAGTGCTAGGGCCGGGACAGGGCTTGCTAACTATGGCTACACCTTC	CSARAGTGLANYGYTF	TRBV20-1	TRBJ1-2	.	TRBD1
TGTGCCATCAGGCTAGCGGGGGGGGATACCCAGTACTTC	CAIRLAGGDTQYF	TRBV6-1	TRBJ2-5	.	TRBD2
TGTGCCAGCAGTTTATGGTCCAGCGACACCGGGGAGCTGTTTTTT	CASSLWSSDTGELFF	TRBV28	TRBJ2-2	many	.
TGTACCAGCAGTTCGTACTCTGGGGCCAACGTCCTTACTTTC	CTSSSYSGANVLTF	TRBV28	TRBJ2-6	.	.
TGCAGTGCTAGAGATCTTTTGGGGTACCCTGGTGGCCCCGATGAGCAGTTCTTC	CSARDLLGYPGGPDEQFF	TRBV20-1	TRBJ2-1	many	.
TGTGCCAGCAGTTCCCACACTAGCAGGTTCGCGAACACCGGGGAGCTGTTTTTT	CASSSHTSRFANTGELFF	TRBV28	TRBJ2-2	many	.